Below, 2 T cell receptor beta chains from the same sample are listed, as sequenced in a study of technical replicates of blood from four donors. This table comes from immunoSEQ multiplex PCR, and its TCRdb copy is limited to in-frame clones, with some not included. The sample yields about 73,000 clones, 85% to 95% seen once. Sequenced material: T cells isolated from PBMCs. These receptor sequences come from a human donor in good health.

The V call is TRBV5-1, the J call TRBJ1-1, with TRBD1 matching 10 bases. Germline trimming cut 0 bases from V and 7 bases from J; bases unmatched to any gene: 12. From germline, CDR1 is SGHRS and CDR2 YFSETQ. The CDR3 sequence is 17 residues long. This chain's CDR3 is CASSLERGGDRGLEAFF. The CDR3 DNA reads TGCGCCAGCAGCTTGGAGCGAGGGGGGGACAGGGGACTTGAAGCTTTCTTT.

The DNA for the CDR3 is TGTGCCAGCAGCCAACAGGTTAACACTGAAGCTTTCTTT. It is translated as CASSQQVNTEAFF. The rearrangement links TRBV28 to TRBJ1-1, with TRBD1 as a possible D gene (5 bases). CDR1 and CDR2 from the germline V gene are MDHEN and SYDVKM. The CDR3 spans 13 residues. Deletions cut 6 bases from V and 2 bases from J, with 10 bases between.